Each of the 19 T cell receptor beta chains below was sequenced from the same sample in a study of blood T cell repertoires in COVID-19. The protocol was immunoSEQ multiplex PCR, while the TCRdb copy is restricted to in-frame clones and leaves out a portion. The table records some 110,000 clones, approximately 81% of them present only once. Sequences were obtained from peripheral blood. The receptors were gathered from a man aged 35-49 years with acute or convalescent COVID-19.

The chain employs TRBV2 and TRBJ1-1; the D gene is possibly TRBD1 (5 bases). This CDR3 has 13 residues. Germline V gene lookup returns CDR1 SNHLY and CDR2 FYNNEI. V was clipped by 4 bases and J by 4 bases, with 10 bases between them. The CDR3, as DNA: TGTGCCAGCAGTGTGGGGGGGGGCACTGAAGCTTTCTTT. Amino acids: CASSVGGGTEAFF.

The chain has TRBV19 and TRBJ1-1; the match to TRBD1 covers 8 bases. The CDR3 length is 13 residues. Per germline, CDR1 LNHDA and CDR2 SQIVND (reference sequence). Losses at the gene ends were 5 bases for V and 5 bases for J; bases not matched to a gene: 4. CDR3 loop: CASSVRGRTEAFF. Here the CDR3 DNA reads TGTGCCAGTAGTGTCAGGGGGCGGACTGAAGCTTTCTTT. The entire variable domain, with the rest obtained from reference TRBV19 and TRBJ1-1, is as follows: DGGITQSPKYLFRKEGQNVTLSCEQNLNHDAMYWYRQDPGQGLRLIYYSQIVNDFQKGDIAEGYSVSREKKESFPLTVTSAQKNPTAFYLCASSVRGRTEAFFGQGTRLTVV.

This sequence joins TRBV7-9 and TRBJ1-4; TRBD1 matches at 10 bases. Trimming removed 6 bases from V and 7 bases from J; junction bases left unmatched: 11. The CDR3 is 16 residues long. Germline CDR1 and CDR2: SEHNR and FQNEAQ (reference sequence). The CDR3 region is CASSPGDRGRFEKLFF. The CDR3 DNA sequence: TGTGCCAGCAGTCCTGGAGACAGGGGGCGCTTTGAAAAACTGTTTTTT.

This clone was picked up one time. V and J are TRBV27 and TRBJ2-7; 10 nucleotides line up with TRBD2. This CDR3 is built from 14 residues. Unmatched junction bases numbered 6, after V lost 6 bases and J lost 4 bases. Germline V gene data show CDR1 as MNHEY and CDR2 as SMNVEV (reference sequence). The CDR3 loop is CASRRTSGVYEQYF. For the CDR3, the DNA is TGTGCCAGCAGGAGGACTAGCGGAGTATACGAGCAGTACTTC.

CDR3 region: CASSTGGAGEAFF. CDR3 in DNA: TGTGCCAGCAGCACCGGAGGGGCAGGTGAAGCTTTCTTT. This chain connects TRBV5-5 to TRBJ1-1; the D gene is possibly TRBD1 (5 bases). Germline CDR1 and CDR2: SGHKS and YYEKEE (reference sequence). Trimming left V 4 bases short and J 7 bases short, with 14 bases between. This CDR3 contains 13 residues.

The chain employs TRBV15 and TRBJ1-4; 7 nucleotides align to TRBD1. The V gene end was trimmed by 0 bases and the J gene end by 7 bases; junction bases not matched to a gene: 8. The CDR3 covers 16 residues. Germline values: CDR1 LNHNV, CDR2 YYDKDF (reference sequence). CDR3 region: CATSRDRTGLGEKLFF. The CDR3 DNA reads TGTGCCACCAGCAGAGACCGGACAGGTTTGGGTGAAAAACTGTTTTTT.

The genes are TRBV3-1 (or the pseudogene TRBV3-2) and TRBJ2-5; D perhaps matches TRBD2 (6 bases). The germline gives CDR1 LGHDT, CDR2 YNNKEL (reference sequence). V lost 3 bases to trimming and J lost 6 bases, with 23 bases between them. The CDR3 loop spans 17 amino acids. The CDR3 here is CASSHSRDSASGKTQYF. CDR3 DNA: TGTGCCAGCAGCCATAGCCGGGACTCTGCATCGGGCAAGACCCAGTACTTC.

The chain combines TRBV11-3 with TRBJ2-1; possibly TRBD1 for D (5 bases). The ends were cut back, 5 bases at V and 3 bases at J, with 14 bases in the middle. CDR1 and CDR2 (germline): SGHNT, YENEEA. This CDR3 has 15 residues. CDR3 in amino acids: CASSKGGANYNEQFF. The CDR3 DNA sequence: TGTGCCAGCAGCAAGGGTGGGGCTAACTACAATGAGCAGTTCTTC.

The table lists this clone with a count of one. The J gene is TRBJ2-3, the V gene TRBV18; 7 positions match TRBD1. The CDR3 has 16 residues. Germline V gene lookup returns CDR1 KGHSH and CDR2 LQKENI. Unmatched junction bases numbered 8, after V lost 0 bases and J lost 5 bases. The CDR3 loop is CASSPPRKHRGDTQYF. In DNA, the CDR3 is TGTGCCAGCTCACCACCGCGGAAACACAGGGGAGATACGCAGTATTTT.

V is TRBV7-8 and J is TRBJ2-7; 11 nucleotides align to TRBD2. Germline V CDR1 and CDR2: SGHVS, FQNEAQ. V was pared by 4 bases and J by 3 bases, with 20 bases of the junction left unmatched. The CDR3 covers 20 residues. This chain's CDR3 is CASSSRRLGLAARGVYEQYF. The CDR3 coding sequence is TGTGCCAGCAGCTCCCGAAGGTTGGGACTAGCGGCCCGAGGGGTCTACGAGCAGTACTTC.

The V call is TRBV5-5, the J call TRBJ1-6, with TRBD1 identical over 8 bases. This CDR3 is built from 14 residues. V trimming: 2 bases; J trimming: 18 bases; junction bases outside the gene matches: 13. Germline CDR1 is SGHKS and CDR2 is YYEKEE (reference sequence). The CDR3 is CASSFFVTGGRNHF. DNA of the CDR3: TGTGCCAGCAGCTTTTTTGTAACAGGGGGGAGAAACCACTTT.

The chain has TRBV15 and TRBJ1-5; a possible D gene is TRBD1 (5 bases). This CDR3 has 13 residues. The germline CDR1 and CDR2 sequences are LNHNV and YYDKDF (reference sequence). Trimming removed 8 bases at V and 6 bases at J, with 14 bases between. The CDR3 DNA reads TGTGCCACCGACTGGGGGGGAAGTCAGCCCCAGCATTTT. Its protein is CATDWGGSQPQHF.

In this sample, this clone turned up a few times. J is TRBJ2-1 and V is TRBV18; D is perhaps TRBD2 (5 bases). CDR1 and CDR2 from the germline V gene are KGHSH and LQKENI. V gave up 2 bases and J gave up 0 bases, with 11 bases separating them. The CDR3 has 16 amino acids. CDR3 region: CASSPSLANSYNEQFF. The CDR3 DNA is TGTGCCAGCTCACCATCTCTAGCAAACTCCTACAATGAGCAGTTCTTC.

V usage is TRBV18 and J usage is TRBJ1-3; 9 bases map to TRBD1. J lost 0 bases, V lost 3 bases, and 3 bases had no gene match. The germline V gene has CDR1 KGHSH and CDR2 LQKENI. The CDR3 loop spans 16 amino acids. For the CDR3, the DNA is TGTGCCAGCTCACCCGGGACAGGGACCTCTGGAAACACCATATATTTT. As protein: CASSPGTGTSGNTIYF.

The chain employs TRBV5-1 and TRBJ2-3; D remains ambiguous. This CDR3 has 15 residues. Trimming removed 2 bases at V and 2 bases at J, with 12 bases between. Germline loops: CDR1 SGHRS, CDR2 YFSETQ. The CDR3 protein is CASSLGFRHTDTQYF. CDR3 nucleotide sequence: TGCGCCAGCAGCTTAGGTTTCAGACACACAGATACGCAGTATTTT.

The chain employs TRBV19 and TRBJ1-2; possible D gene TRBD1, 5 bases. Germline V CDR1 and CDR2: LNHDA, SQIVND (reference sequence). The length of the CDR3 is 15 residues. V lost 7 bases to trimming and J lost 2 bases, with 17 bases between them. CDR3 sequence reads: CASTQTGMGNYGYTF. CDR3 bases: TGTGCCAGTACCCAAACAGGCATGGGGAACTATGGCTACACCTTC.

This chain links TRBV13 with TRBJ2-3; 11 positions match TRBD2. The CDR3 runs to 14 residues. Germline CDR1 and CDR2: PRHDT and FYEKMQ (reference sequence). The ends lost 4 bases at V and 11 bases at J; junction bases unmatched: 8. CDR3 in amino acids: CASSSFPGTSGQYF. CDR3 in DNA: TGTGCCAGCAGCTCATTCCCCGGGACTAGCGGGCAGTATTTT.

The chain joins TRBV9 to TRBJ1-2; 12 nucleotides agree with TRBD1. This CDR3 comprises 16 residues. The germline gives CDR1 SGDLS, CDR2 YYNGEE. V was pared by 4 bases and J by 8 bases, with 12 bases of the junction left unmatched. Here the CDR3 reads CASSPRGDRGLKGYTF. The CDR3 DNA reads as TGTGCCAGCAGCCCCCGGGGGGACAGGGGGCTTAAGGGCTACACCTTC. Full variable domain (missing parts from reference TRBV9 and TRBJ1-2): DSGVTQTPKHLITATGQRVTLRCSPRSGDLSVYWYQQSLDQGLQFLIQYYNGEERAKGNILERFSAQQFPDLHSELNLSSLELGDSALYFCASSPRGDRGLKGYTFGSGTRLTVV.

The chain links TRBV6-5 to TRBJ1-6; weak D call: TRBD1 (6 bases). The CDR3 spans 13 residues. Germline loops: CDR1 MNHEY, CDR2 SVGAGI. The V gene lost 7 bases and the J gene lost 7 bases, with 11 bases spanning the gap. CDR3 coding DNA: TGTGCCAGCACGCGGACAGAAAATTCACCCCTCCACTTT. Its translation is CASTRTENSPLHF.